This T cell receptor (beta chain) comes out of a study of cytomegalovirus exposure and HLA in healthy donors. Study-wide background: The 120 or so validation repertoires were reported in a later analysis to have been generated on the same platform as the approximately 700 first-cohort repertoires. Study-wide findings and caveats: High specificity and sensitivity for cytomegalovirus status were reported for the classifier. In vitro testing confirmed a few CMV-associated chains as specific for CMV antigens. Cytomegalovirus association was listed for about 160 TCR beta chains.

The CDR3 contains 12 residues. Per germline, CDR1 SQVTM and CDR2 ANQGSEA. V lost 6 bases, J lost 2 bases, and 10 bases lay in between. With regard to this clone: Its matching antigen is unknown.

Sequencing used immunoSEQ multiplex PCR; TCRdb keeps in-frame clones, though not all of them. The data hold 130,000 to 150,000 clones, with 90% to 95% observed a single time. This TCR derives from a man aged 18 to 30 in good health and CMV-seronegative. The sample was PBMCs. The gene calls are TRBV29-1 and TRBJ1-1, with D perhaps TRBD1 (5 bases). CDR3 coding DNA: TGCAGCGTGCGGGACGGTAACACTGAAGCTTTCTTT. Protein sequence: CSVRDGNTEAFF.